The rows below give T cell receptor beta chains drawn from one sample of a study of T cell responses to AZD1222 COVID-19 vaccine. Data came from immunoSEQ multiplex PCR; TCRdb stores just in-frame clones and leaves some out. The sample shows approximately 130,000 clones, 85% to 95% of them seen only once. The material sequenced was peripheral blood, taken on day 0 of AZD1222 vaccination. These receptors originate from an adult in good health. The CDR3 runs from the conserved cysteine through the conserved F or W. A D gene is named only where the DNA matches it firmly. Size values are once, few and many counts, or a class for expanded clones, and some rows have none.

abundance: .; d_gene: TRBD1; j_gene: TRBJ1-2; v_gene: TRBV7-8; CDR3aa: CASSLADRGNYGYTF; CDR3nt: TGTGCCAGCAGCTTAGCAGACAGGGGCAACTATGGCTACACCTTC
abundance: once; d_gene: .; j_gene: TRBJ2-3; v_gene: TRBV9; CDR3aa: CASSVEIDTQYF; CDR3nt: TGTGCCAGCAGCGTAGAGATAGATACGCAGTATTTT
abundance: .; d_gene: .; j_gene: TRBJ2-1; v_gene: TRBV9; CDR3aa: CASSVGGSKGPGMIF; CDR3nt: TGTGCCAGCAGCGTAGGTGGCTCCAAAGGTCCGGGGATGATCTTC
abundance: .; d_gene: .; j_gene: TRBJ1-1; v_gene: TRBV28; CDR3aa: CASRAFRTDPNTEAFF; CDR3nt: TGTGCCAGCAGAGCCTTCCGGACAGATCCGAACACTGAAGCTTTCTTT
abundance: .; d_gene: .; j_gene: TRBJ2-1; v_gene: TRBV5-4; CDR3aa: CASSLVGTREQFF; CDR3nt: TGTGCCAGCAGCTTGGTTGGGACCCGCGAGCAGTTCTTC
abundance: .; d_gene: TRBD1; j_gene: TRBJ1-4; v_gene: TRBV7-9; CDR3aa: CASSPDRGNEKLFF; CDR3nt: TGTGCCAGCAGCCCCGACAGGGGGAATGAAAAACTGTTTTTT
abundance: .; d_gene: .; j_gene: TRBJ1-5; v_gene: TRBV9; CDR3aa: CASSLGEGNQPQHF; CDR3nt: TGTGCCAGCAGTTTGGGGGAGGGCAATCAGCCCCAGCATTTT
abundance: .; d_gene: TRBD1; j_gene: TRBJ1-1; v_gene: TRBV6-5; CDR3aa: CASSLQQGASTEAFF; CDR3nt: TGTGCCAGCAGTCTCCAACAGGGGGCATCCACTGAAGCTTTCTTT
abundance: .; d_gene: .; j_gene: TRBJ1-2; v_gene: TRBV14; CDR3aa: CASSRDPTNNYGYTF; CDR3nt: TGTGCCAGCAGTCGGGATCCTACAAATAACTATGGCTACACCTTC
abundance: .; d_gene: TRBD1; j_gene: TRBJ1-1; v_gene: TRBV30; CDR3aa: CAWTHWRAGGFDTEAFF; CDR3nt: TGTGCCTGGACACATTGGAGGGCAGGGGGTTTCGACACTGAAGCTTTCTTT
abundance: .; d_gene: TRBD1; j_gene: TRBJ1-6; v_gene: TRBV23-1; CDR3aa: CASSLGGQGLGSPLHF; CDR3nt: TGCGCCAGCAGTCTCGGAGGACAGGGTCTAGGGTCACCCCTCCACTTT
abundance: .; d_gene: .; j_gene: TRBJ1-2; v_gene: TRBV6-5; CDR3aa: CASSPPTPTNYGYTF; CDR3nt: TGTGCCAGCAGCCCCCCGACACCTACTAACTATGGCTACACCTTC
abundance: .; d_gene: .; j_gene: TRBJ1-3; v_gene: TRBV20-1; CDR3aa: CSASGGSGNTIYF; CDR3nt: TGCAGTGCTAGTGGGGGCTCTGGAAACACCATATATTTT
abundance: .; d_gene: TRBD2; j_gene: TRBJ2-7; v_gene: TRBV6-2/TRBV6-3; CDR3aa: CASSYVAGGRSSYEQYF; CDR3nt: TGTGCCAGCAGTTACGTAGCGGGAGGGAGGAGCTCCTACGAGCAGTACTTC
abundance: .; d_gene: .; j_gene: TRBJ2-5; v_gene: TRBV30; CDR3aa: CAWSVSSRRETQYF; CDR3nt: TGTGCCTGGAGTGTAAGTTCCAGAAGGGAGACCCAGTACTTC
abundance: .; d_gene: .; j_gene: TRBJ2-7; v_gene: TRBV4-1; CDR3aa: CASSQTDGLLKQYF; CDR3nt: TGCGCCAGCAGCCAGACAGACGGTCTGTTGAAGCAGTACTTC
abundance: .; d_gene: TRBD1; j_gene: TRBJ2-1; v_gene: TRBV9; CDR3aa: CASSVDGTGSVLSRNEQFF; CDR3nt: TGTGCCAGCAGCGTAGATGGGACAGGGAGTGTTTTGAGTCGGAATGAGCAGTTCTTC
abundance: .; d_gene: .; j_gene: TRBJ2-3; v_gene: TRBV10-3; CDR3aa: CAISGSDTQYF; CDR3nt: TGTGCCATCTCAGGGTCAGATACGCAGTATTTT
abundance: .; d_gene: .; j_gene: TRBJ2-4; v_gene: TRBV7-2; CDR3aa: CASSPGGGVVAKNIQYF; CDR3nt: TGTGCCAGCAGCCCTGGAGGGGGGGTGGTGGCCAAAAACATTCAGTACTTC
abundance: .; d_gene: .; j_gene: TRBJ1-3; v_gene: TRBV7-9; CDR3aa: CASSLSSSGNTIYF; CDR3nt: TGTGCCAGCAGCTTATCATCCTCTGGAAACACCATATATTTT
abundance: .; d_gene: .; j_gene: TRBJ2-1; v_gene: TRBV29-1; CDR3aa: CSGGRAQGNKQFF; CDR3nt: TGCAGCGGCGGCCGGGCTCAGGGTAATAAGCAGTTCTTC
abundance: .; d_gene: .; j_gene: TRBJ1-3; v_gene: TRBV6-5; CDR3aa: CASTLGSGNTIYF; CDR3nt: TGTGCCAGCACGCTGGGCTCTGGAAACACCATATATTTT
abundance: .; d_gene: .; j_gene: TRBJ2-1; v_gene: TRBV2; CDR3aa: CASTKRELAPYNEQFF; CDR3nt: TGTGCCAGCACCAAAAGGGAACTAGCCCCCTACAATGAGCAGTTCTTC
abundance: .; d_gene: .; j_gene: TRBJ2-7; v_gene: TRBV19; CDR3aa: CASSIDVLAAYEQYF; CDR3nt: TGTGCCAGTAGTATAGATGTGCTCGCGGCATACGAGCAGTACTTC
abundance: .; d_gene: TRBD1; j_gene: TRBJ1-5; v_gene: TRBV4-3; CDR3aa: CASSQDRQGNQPQHF; CDR3nt: TGCGCCAGCAGCCAAGACCGACAGGGGAATCAGCCCCAGCATTTT
abundance: .; d_gene: .; j_gene: TRBJ2-1; v_gene: TRBV5-1; CDR3aa: CASSSGLYNEQFF; CDR3nt: TGCGCCAGCAGCTCGGGACTTTACAATGAGCAGTTCTTC
abundance: .; d_gene: .; j_gene: TRBJ2-3; v_gene: TRBV4-3; CDR3aa: CASSQLESTDTQYF; CDR3nt: TGCGCCAGCAGCCAGCTAGAGAGCACAGATACGCAGTATTTT
abundance: .; d_gene: .; j_gene: TRBJ2-7; v_gene: TRBV12-3/TRBV12-4; CDR3aa: CASGAASEQYF; CDR3nt: TGTGCCAGCGGGGCGGCCAGCGAGCAGTACTTC
abundance: .; d_gene: .; j_gene: TRBJ1-3; v_gene: TRBV7-2; CDR3aa: CASSLAKGYSGNTIYF; CDR3nt: TGTGCCAGCAGCTTAGCGAAGGGCTACTCTGGAAACACCATATATTTT
abundance: .; d_gene: .; j_gene: TRBJ1-5; v_gene: TRBV28; CDR3aa: CASSPWGAVQPQHF; CDR3nt: TGTGCCAGCAGCCCCTGGGGGGCGGTTCAGCCCCAGCATTTT
abundance: .; d_gene: .; j_gene: TRBJ2-1; v_gene: TRBV7-2; CDR3aa: CASSLAVGPGLNEQFF; CDR3nt: TGTGCCAGCAGCTTAGCGGTAGGGCCGGGATTAAACGAGCAGTTCTTC
abundance: .; d_gene: TRBD2; j_gene: TRBJ2-1; v_gene: TRBV9; CDR3aa: CASSVGGSSGGYNEQFF; CDR3nt: TGTGCCAGCAGCGTGGGCGGGTCTAGCGGAGGCTACAATGAGCAGTTCTTC
abundance: once; d_gene: TRBD1; j_gene: TRBJ2-1; v_gene: TRBV25-1; CDR3aa: CASSRPGQDIYNEQFF; CDR3nt: TGTGCCAGCAGTAGACCGGGACAGGATATTTACAATGAGCAGTTCTTC
abundance: .; d_gene: .; j_gene: TRBJ1-1; v_gene: TRBV4-3; CDR3aa: CASSQDILGGTEAFF; CDR3nt: TGCGCCAGCAGCCAAGATATCTTGGGTGGAACTGAAGCTTTCTTT
abundance: .; d_gene: .; j_gene: TRBJ2-1; v_gene: TRBV5-4; CDR3aa: CASSLMNDYNEQFF; CDR3nt: TGTGCCAGCAGCTTGATGAATGACTACAATGAGCAGTTCTTC